The text below deals with one T cell receptor beta chain. Healthy control participants comprised blood donors of median age roughly 53 years (range about 21-75), of whom more than 50% were female. The data belong to a study of somatic mutations in cytotoxic T cells in rheumatoid arthritis. The table came from immunoSEQ multiplex PCR; TCRdb's copy has only in-frame clones and leaves some out. The table has 12,000 or so clones, more than 75% seen once. Germline lookup yields CDR1 SGHDT and CDR2 YYEEEE. Trimming took 4 bases from V and 7 from J, leaving 14 bases between them. The CDR3 length is 13 residues.

The source material was CD8+ T cells sorted from blood. V usage is TRBV5-6 and J usage is TRBJ1-2, with D perhaps TRBD1 (5 bases). The sequence came from a man aged 50-60 years in good health. CDR3 amino acids: CASSPGTRGGYTF. In DNA, the CDR3 is TGTGCCAGCAGCCCCGGGACCCGGGGTGGCTACACCTTC.